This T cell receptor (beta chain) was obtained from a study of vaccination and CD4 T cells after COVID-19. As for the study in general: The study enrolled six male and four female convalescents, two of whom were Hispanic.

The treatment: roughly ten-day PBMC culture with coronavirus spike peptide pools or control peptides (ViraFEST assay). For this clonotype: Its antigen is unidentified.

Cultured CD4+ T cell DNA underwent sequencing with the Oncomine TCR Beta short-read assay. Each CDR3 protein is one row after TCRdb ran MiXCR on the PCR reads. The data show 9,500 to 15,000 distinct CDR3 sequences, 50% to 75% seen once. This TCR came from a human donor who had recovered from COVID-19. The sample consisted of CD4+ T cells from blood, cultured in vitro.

This CDR3 reads CASSPTRNEQFF. For the CDR3, the DNA is TGTGCCAGCAGTCCGACACGAAATGAGCAGTTCTTC. The J gene is TRBJ2-1, the V gene TRBV27, with unresolved D. Trimming left V 5 bases short and J 7 bases short, with 9 bases between. The CDR3 covers 12 residues. Germline lookup yields CDR1 MNHEY and CDR2 SMNVEV (reference sequence).